This T cell receptor (beta chain) was found in a study of cytomegalovirus exposure and HLA in healthy donors. Study-wide findings and caveats: The study listed some 160 cytomegalovirus-associated TCR beta chains. Reports described diagnosis of cytomegalovirus status by the classifier as highly specific and sensitive.

With 3 bases removed from V and 3 bases from J, the gap between germline ends came to 12 bases. This CDR3 is built from 15 residues. Germline assignment: CDR1 SGHNT and CDR2 YYREEE (reference sequence). TCRdb's table, derived via immunoSEQ multiplex PCR, lists solely in-frame clones and lacks some. Here the sample spans 100,000 to 120,000 clones, roughly 84% being singletons. Remarks on this clone: The antigen is unknown.

V and J are TRBV5-4 and TRBJ2-2, with D perhaps matching TRBD2 (6 bases). This TCR derives from a woman younger than 35 in good health and CMV-seronegative. The specimen was PBMCs. CDR3 loop: CASSSRDGYTGELFF. CDR3 nucleotides: TGTGCCAGCAGCTCGCGGGACGGCTACACCGGGGAGCTGTTTTTT.